The sequence of this T cell receptor beta chain was determined in a study of graft-versus-host responses after intestinal transplantation. Study-wide context: Among the recipients, all got anti-thymocyte globulin induction and then tacrolimus and steroids for about three years.

Profiling relied on immunoSEQ multiplex PCR, and the TCRdb table lists in-frame clones only, not all of them. The repertoire includes about 93,000 clones, 90% to 95% of them detected once, and roughly 0.49% sits in the top ten. Broader study findings: Patients who carried graft-donor T cell macrochimerism also had high graft-versus-host to host-versus-graft clonal ratios in their allografts. In recipient marrow, GvH clones were found, and some appeared first in ileum or blood.

The table lists this clone with a count of one. Its antigen is not identified. Trimming removed 1 base at V and 6 bases at J, with 9 bases between. In germline, CDR1 is LNHDA, CDR2 SQIVND (reference sequence). The CDR3 totals 14 residues. This receptor was taken from a human donor who received an intestinal transplant. The source material was unstimulated CD8+ T cells sorted from spleen or lymph node cells, sampled before intestinal transplant. The gene calls are TRBV19 and TRBJ2-2, with D possibly being TRBD2 (5 bases). The CDR3 nucleotides are TGTGCCAGTAGTATAGGGAGCGGACCCGGGGAGCTGTTTTTT. Amino acids: CASSIGSGPGELFF.